This note documents a single T cell receptor (beta chain) sequence. The data were obtained in a study of cytomegalovirus exposure and HLA in healthy donors. The PCR was carried out with 60 Vbeta primers and 13 Jbeta primers. Repertoires were generated with immunoSEQ multiplex PCR, while TCRdb's copy carries only in-frame clones and drops some. The sample has approximately 97,000 clones, 79% seen once. The V gene lost 4 bases and the J gene lost 0 bases, with 12 bases spanning the gap. CDR1 and CDR2 from the germline V gene are LNHNV and YYDKDF (reference sequence). The CDR3 runs 15 residues. The clonotype comes from a male donor in good health and CMV-seropositive. The chain employs TRBV15 and TRBJ1-2; tentative D call: TRBD1 (5 bases). Material for sequencing was PBMCs. CDR3 DNA sequence: TGTGCCACCAGCACCCGAAGGGGCACTAACTATGGCTACACCTTC. Residues: CATSTRRGTNYGYTF.